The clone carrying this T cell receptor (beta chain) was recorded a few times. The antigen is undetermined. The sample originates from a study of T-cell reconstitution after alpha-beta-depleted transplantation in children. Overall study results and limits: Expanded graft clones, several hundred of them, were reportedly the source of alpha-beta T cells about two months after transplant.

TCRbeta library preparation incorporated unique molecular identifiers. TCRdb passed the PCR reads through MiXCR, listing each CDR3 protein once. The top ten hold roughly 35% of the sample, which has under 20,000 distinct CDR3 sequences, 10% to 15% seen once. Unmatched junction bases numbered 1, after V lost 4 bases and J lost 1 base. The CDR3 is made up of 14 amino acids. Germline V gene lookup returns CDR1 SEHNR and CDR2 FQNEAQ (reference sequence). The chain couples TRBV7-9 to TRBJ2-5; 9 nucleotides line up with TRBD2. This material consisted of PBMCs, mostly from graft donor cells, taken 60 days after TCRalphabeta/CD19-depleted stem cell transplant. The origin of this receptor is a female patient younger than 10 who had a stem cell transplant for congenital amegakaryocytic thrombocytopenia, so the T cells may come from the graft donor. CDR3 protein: CASSSSGTQETQYF. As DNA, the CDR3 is TGTGCCAGCAGCTCTAGCGGGACCCAAGAGACCCAGTACTTC.